A single TCR beta chain is shown here with its context. The target of this receptor is not known. One junction end disagrees with the germline gene, perhaps due to a read error. Naive and memory CD4+ T cells were separated from cryopreserved PBMCs by CD4 enrichment followed by EasySep naive CD4+ T cell enrichment. For about eleven days, sorted naive or memory CD4+ T cells (more than 90,000) were cultured at a 1:1 ratio with T cell-depleted PBMCs and CEF peptides. In general, triplicate replicate wells were used for every peptide culture condition. Ficoll-Paque PLUS gradient centrifugation was used to isolate PBMCs from leukapheresis product or whole blood. PBMCs were either cryopreserved at -140 degrees C or used fresh in the expansion assay. The QIAamp Micro DNA Kit was used to extract genomic DNA from the CD4+ T cells. Survey-level immunoSEQ TCR-beta sequencing was performed on DNA from CEF-cultured naive and memory CD4+ T cells. Per the source publication's procedure: During preprocessing, nonproductive sequences were removed, along with CDR3s that did not begin with C, did not end with F or W, or were shorter than 7 amino acids. Antigen-specific clonotypes were called with the MANAFEST web app on the basis of expansion relative to the reference and to other culture wells. A clone counted as positive if significantly expanded in 2 of 3 replicate wells versus the reference culture at FDR below 0.05. Positive clones also required significant expansion versus all other tandem wells and an odds ratio above 5. Cultured and uncultured naive and memory CD4+ repertoires were searched for previously identified spike- and CEF-reactive CDR3s. CDR3 homology was measured as pairwise Levenshtein distance, computed with the stringdist R package after trimming three terminal residues from each end. TCRdb's version of the immuneACCESS table is confined to in-frame rearrangements and falls short of the full clone set. An unresolved V gene accounts for under half of the shortfall where checked; the remainder is of unknown origin. V and J calls and clone size come straight from that table; D and trimming were deduced from the DNA. A total of 35,000 to 40,000 clones appear in this sample, around 82% of them only once. More than 3.5% of the sample rests with the top ten.

The data were taken from a study of CD4 T cells in relation to SARS-CoV-2 and coronaviruses (TCRdb year 2021). A note on the overall study: The ViraFEST assay cultured PBMCs with antigen for 10 days, then sequenced TCR beta CDR3s to find antigen-specific clonal expansions. The full convalescent cohort of 12 patients had a median age of about 40 years, ranging from roughly 20 to 72 years. The roughly twelve convalescent patients included 8 males and 4 females; two subjects were Hispanic. Shared crossreactive spike epitopes were mapped to their HLA restriction using patient-derived lymphoblastoid cell lines. Memory CD4+ T cell crossreactivity between SARS-CoV-2 and common cold coronavirus spike proteins was assessed at the TCR clonotype level in the study. The Adaptive Biotechnologies TCR-sequencing kit was used to sequence samples from three pre-COVID donors and the naive versus memory experiments, while other data came from Illumina-based sequencing. For other donors in the study, expansion assays were sequenced with a different, Illumina-based TCR-beta assay.

Measured from the cysteine to the phenylalanine, the CDR3 is 14 residues long. The read is trimmed to its CDR3 DNA, 42 bases read in frame from base 1. CDR1 and CDR2 were assigned from the germline V gene as SGHTA and FQGNSA. General study outcomes and caveats: Pre-pandemic and post-infection samples were not both contributed by any donor, so tracing of the source of pre-existing responses was limited. Compared with monoreactive clones, crossreactive clones had significantly weaker SARS-CoV-2-driven expansion, a result consistent with antigenic imprinting. Crossreactivity analysis centred on spike protein, so crossreactivity against other viral proteins was not assessed. Small numbers of patients and of tested TCRs limited the study. Roughly 65% of donors had memory CD4+ clonotypes that crossrecognized SARS-CoV-2 and at least one common cold coronavirus spike. Sequencing naive versus memory cells indicated that the assay picks up memory recall responses, not primary responses primed during culture.

What was sequenced was naive CD4+ T cells from PBMCs, cultured in vitro. The cell subset or site label on this specimen signifies: naive CD4+ T cells isolated by negative enrichment. The receptor was isolated from an adult with COVID-19. In this chain, TRBV7-2 is recombined with TRBJ2-7; a tentative D call is TRBD1 (6 bases match). DNA sequence: TGTGCCAGCAGCTCCGGACAGAGACGTTACGAAGTGGACTTC. Its translation reads: CASSSGQRRYEVDF.